The 2 T cell receptor beta chains given below trace back to one sample, sequenced in a study of post-analysis software for immune sequencing data. The authors incorporated unique molecular identifiers into the TCR beta cDNA libraries. MiXCR, applied by TCRdb to the PCR reads, yields one record per CDR3 protein. This sample has about 200,000 distinct CDR3 sequences, with over 25% found just once. Broader study findings: Among five TRBV segments more frequent in patients than controls were TRBV5-6, TRBV5-1 and TRBV20-1.

These receptors are not linked to any known antigen. The source material was blood. These receptor sequences come from a girl younger than 18 with multiple sclerosis.

This clonotype was recorded a few times. Since a much larger clone is just one base distant, this may be a read error. The rearrangement uses TRBV29-1 and TRBJ2-4; TRBD1 aligns across 9 bases. With the DNA end fitting TRBJ2-7 better, the J assignment may be wrong. CDR1 and CDR2 (germline): SQVTM, ANQGSEA. The CDR3 sequence is 12 residues long. As DNA, the CDR3 is TGCAGCGTAGGGACAGGGTACTACGAGCAGTACTTC. Protein: CSVGTGYYEQYF.

This clonotype was detected ten times or more. The rearrangement joins TRBV12-3 or TRBV12-4 to TRBJ1-2; D unclear. The CDR3 is made up of 12 amino acids. V was shortened by 8 bases and J by 6 bases, with 13 bases between the two germline ends. The CDR3 protein is CASGPTFDGYTF. The DNA of the CDR3 is TGTGCCAGCGGTCCCACTTTCGATGGCTACACCTTC.